This TCR beta chain was sequenced in a study of persistence of HIV-infected CD4 T cells. To note about this clone: Its antigen is unknown.

V shed 7 bases and J shed 0 bases, with 12 bases lying between them. This CDR3 is 15 amino acids long. Per the germline V gene, CDR1 is LNHDA and CDR2 is SQIVND (reference sequence). Study observations and caveats: TCR oligoclonality correlated with proviral oligoclonality in the same sorted populations. CMV- and Gag-responding cells had lower TCRbeta richness than CD3/CD28-responding cells.

Stimulation used approximately 9.5 ug/mL lysate from CMV-infected fibroblasts. CD4+ T cells upregulating both CD40 ligand and CD69 were sorted as responding cells. The immunoSEQ assay was version 4, run in survey mode. Here immunoSEQ multiplex PCR was the method, and the copy in TCRdb shows in-frame clones only, minus some. Of approximately 19,000 clones listed, around three fifths were seen once; the top ten hold roughly 8%. The chain is built from TRBV19 and TRBJ2-2; the D gene is possibly TRBD1 (6 bases). This TCR derives from an adult woman with HIV who was CMV-seropositive. The input for sequencing was CD4+ T cells sorted from PBMCs after roughly 19-hour stimulation, taken from a patient who received antiretroviral therapy. CDR3 protein: CASTPGASNTGELFF. Here the CDR3 DNA reads TGTGCCAGTACCCCAGGGGCCTCGAACACCGGGGAGCTGTTTTTT.